The sequence of this T cell receptor beta chain was determined in a study of cytomegalovirus exposure and HLA in healthy donors. Study observations and caveats: Rarity characterized most TCR sequences, yet some public TCRs appeared in many donors.

Germline CDR1 and CDR2: MNHNS and SASEGT. The CDR3 length is 15 residues. The V and J ends lost 6 bases and 2 bases, in that order; junction bases with no gene match: 7. Data came from immunoSEQ multiplex PCR; TCRdb stores just in-frame clones and leaves some out. In the table there are over 120,000 clones, roughly 86% of which are singletons. Regarding this clone: Its antigen is unidentified.

Sequenced sample: PBMCs. The rearrangement joins TRBV6-1 to TRBJ1-2; 9 bases fit TRBD1. This clonotype was sampled from a man between 18 and 35 years old in good health and CMV-seropositive. CDR3: CASRSGQGSNYGYTF. The CDR3 nucleotides are TGTGCCAGCAGATCTGGACAGGGGTCCAACTATGGCTACACCTTC.